This entry is about one T cell receptor beta chain. TCR beta from blood CD8+ and CD4+ T cells was sequenced. This sample is part of a study of CD8 T cells in Susac syndrome. The CDR3 has 16 amino acids. After removal of 5 bases from V and 4 bases from J, the junction contained 9 bases not matched to a gene. From germline, CDR1 is KGHSH and CDR2 LQKENI. Random hexamers were used to reverse transcribe the RNA input (about 0.5 to 1 ug). Amplification of TCR beta CDR3 was carried out by immunoSEQ multiplex PCR, which covered 54 Vbeta and 13 Jbeta segments. A single record per CDR3 protein comes from TCRdb applying MiXCR to the immunoSEQ multiplex PCR reads. The sample contains 71,000 or so distinct CDR3 sequences, 93% of which appear only once.

Sequencing used CD4+ T cells from PBMCs. The clonotype was recovered from a human donor with Susac syndrome. The chain joins TRBV18 to TRBJ2-5; 11 nucleotides line up with TRBD1. This chain's CDR3 is CASSSPGQGAGETQYF. The CDR3 nucleotides read TGTGCCAGCTCATCCCCAGGACAGGGGGCGGGAGAGACCCAGTACTTC.